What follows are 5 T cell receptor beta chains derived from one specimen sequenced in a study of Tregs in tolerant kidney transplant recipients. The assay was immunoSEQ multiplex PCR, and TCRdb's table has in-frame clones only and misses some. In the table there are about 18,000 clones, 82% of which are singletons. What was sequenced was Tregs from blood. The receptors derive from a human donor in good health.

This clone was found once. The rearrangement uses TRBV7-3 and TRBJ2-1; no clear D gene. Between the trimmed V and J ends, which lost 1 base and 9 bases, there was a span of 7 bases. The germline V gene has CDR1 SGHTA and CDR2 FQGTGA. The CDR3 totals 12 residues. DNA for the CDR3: TGTGCCAGCAGCTTAAGTTTCCGTGAGCAGTTCTTC. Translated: CASSLSFREQFF.

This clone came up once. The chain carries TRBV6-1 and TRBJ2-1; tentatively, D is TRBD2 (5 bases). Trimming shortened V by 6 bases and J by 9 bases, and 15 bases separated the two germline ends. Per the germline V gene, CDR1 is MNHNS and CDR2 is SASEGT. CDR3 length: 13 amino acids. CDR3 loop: CASRDGISGEQFF. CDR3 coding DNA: TGTGCCAGCAGGGACGGGATTTCGGGTGAGCAGTTCTTC.

In DNA, the CDR3 is TGTGCCAGCAGTGAATATTCGACGGGTGGCTACACCTTC. Its translation: CASSEYSTGGYTF. The chain links TRBV25-1 to TRBJ1-2, with D unresolved. In germline, CDR1 is MGHDK, CDR2 SYGVNS. V was clipped by 0 bases and J by 7 bases, with 9 bases between them. CDR3 length equals 13 residues.

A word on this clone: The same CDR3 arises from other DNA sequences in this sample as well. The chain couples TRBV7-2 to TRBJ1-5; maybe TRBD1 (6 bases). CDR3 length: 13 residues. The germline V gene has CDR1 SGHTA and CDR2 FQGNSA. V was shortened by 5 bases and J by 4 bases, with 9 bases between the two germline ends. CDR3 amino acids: CASSLQGNQPQHF. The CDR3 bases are TGTGCCAGCAGCCTACAGGGAAATCAGCCCCAGCATTTT.

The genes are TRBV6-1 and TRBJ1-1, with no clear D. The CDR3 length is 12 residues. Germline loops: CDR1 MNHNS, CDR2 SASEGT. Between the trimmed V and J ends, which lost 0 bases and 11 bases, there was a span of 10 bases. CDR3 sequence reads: CASSEAGRAAFF. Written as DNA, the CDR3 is TGTGCCAGCAGTGAAGCGGGGAGGGCTGCTTTCTTT.